This T cell receptor beta chain is drawn from a study of T cell repertoires in cytomegalovirus infection (dated by TCRdb to the late 2010s). For the wider study: Because public TCR beta signatures pointed to carriage of CMV infection together with the matching HLA type, the HLA type of each donor mattered for the analysis.

Details on this clonotype: Its antigen is not yet known. No base-level quality is on record; no much larger clone is a single base apart.

Results the study describes overall, beyond this receptor: In both this cohort and an independent roughly 350-donor cohort, the cumulative frequency of public TCR beta family members distinguished carriers of CMV infection plus the relevant HLA type. The ex vivo response was dominated by HLA-C-restricted CMV-specific TCR beta clonotypes, and the single most frequent clonotype in two of eight donors was supplied by these HLA-C-restricted clonotypes.

From the cysteine through the phenylalanine, the CDR3 covers 14 amino acids. Of the read, only the CDR3 DNA is kept; its 42 bases are in frame from base 1. Trimming at the junction amounts to 7 bases on V and 1 base on J, and the germline ends lie 14 bases apart. Per the germline V gene (reference sequence), MNHNY is the CDR1 and SVGAGI is the CDR2. Instrument on record: Illumina HiSeq 1500. TCRdb took the public reads, trimmed them with fastp at Q25, ran MiXCR for clone calling and kept in-frame beta chains. One record per CDR3 amino acid sequence lists the most common genes and DNA. The sample contains about 150,000 distinct CDR3 sequences, 17% of them found a single time. The ten largest clonotypes hold around a sixth of the sample.

Sample: CD8+ T cells from PBMCs. The sequence came from a human donor in good health (CMV status not recorded). Some clones in this sample may be carry-over from other donors' samples. Recombination linked TRBV6-6 to TRBJ2-7, with no confident D gene call. The DNA reads TGTGCCAGCAATCTTCAGTACGGATCCTACGAGCAGTACTTC. This yields the protein CASNLQYGSYEQYF.